This TCR beta chain was recorded in a study of blood T cell repertoires in COVID-19. Study details: The origin of the acute and convalescent COVID-19 samples was the United States, Italy and Spain. PBMCs, B-cell-depleted T cells, or T cells were the source of the cDNA or gDNA that made up the material.

Deletions cut 4 bases from V and 5 bases from J, with 23 bases between. Per the germline V gene, CDR1 is GTSNPN and CDR2 is SVGIG (reference sequence). This CDR3 has 16 amino acids. In the original workflow: Amplified reference gene primers provided the basis for estimating nucleated cell counts. Only in-frame clones appear in the TCRdb table, and some are missing; sequencing was by immunoSEQ multiplex PCR. V, J and clone size are those of that table, while D and trimming were read from the DNA. The repertoire consists of approximately 100,000 clones, with approximately 90% occurring once and the leading ten covering about a fifth.

The gene calls are TRBV30 and TRBJ2-5; D ambiguous. Sequenced input: peripheral blood. The sequence derives from a human donor with acute or convalescent COVID-19. The donor label of this sample is uncertain. Written as DNA, the CDR3 is TGTGCCTGGACCTCCGCGAACCCCGGGTTGAAGGAGACCCAGTACTTC. Encoded protein: CAWTSANPGLKETQYF.